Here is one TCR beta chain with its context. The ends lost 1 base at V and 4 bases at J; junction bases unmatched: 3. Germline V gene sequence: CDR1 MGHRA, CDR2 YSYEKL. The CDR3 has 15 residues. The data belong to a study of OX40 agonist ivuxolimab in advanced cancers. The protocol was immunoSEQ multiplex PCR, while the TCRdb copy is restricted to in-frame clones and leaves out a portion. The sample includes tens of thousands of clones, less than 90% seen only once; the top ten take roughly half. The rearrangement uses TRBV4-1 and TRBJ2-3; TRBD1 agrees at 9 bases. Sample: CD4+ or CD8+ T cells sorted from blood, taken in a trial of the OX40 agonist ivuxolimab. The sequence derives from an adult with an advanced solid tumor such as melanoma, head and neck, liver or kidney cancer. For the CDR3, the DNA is TGCGCCAGCAGCCAAGCTGGGACAGGGCCAGATACGCAGTATTTT. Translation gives CASSQAGTGPDTQYF.